Below, 15 T cell receptor beta chains from the same sample are listed, as sequenced in a study of graft-versus-host responses after intestinal transplantation. Only in-frame clones appear in the TCRdb table, and some are missing; sequencing was by immunoSEQ multiplex PCR. Among 1,500 to 2,500 clones listed, less than 90% were seen once. Intraepithelial and lamina propria lymphocytes were isolated from graft specimens. Specimen: ileum tissue, collected 65 to 70 days after transplant. These receptors originate from a human patient who received an intestinal transplant, so some T cells may come from the graft donor.

This clone has a handful of counts. V is TRBV6-4 and J is TRBJ2-7; no clear D gene. The CDR3 contains 15 residues. Trimming took off 0 bases at V and 3 bases at J, with 12 bases between the two ends. Germline loops: CDR1 MRHNA, CDR2 SNTAGT. The DNA of the CDR3 is TGTGCCAGCAGTGACTCGAAGCAGAGTCACTACGAGCAGTACTTC. This gives the protein CASSDSKQSHYEQYF.

This clone was detected only once. This chain joins TRBV7-2 and TRBJ1-1; D unclear. The V end lost 3 bases, the J end lost 0 bases, and 8 bases lay between the germline ends. Germline CDR1 reads SGHTA; CDR2 reads FQGNSA. The length of the CDR3 is 14 residues. The CDR3 reads CASSFITLNTEAFF. The CDR3 nucleotides read TGTGCCAGCAGCTTTATCACTCTGAACACTGAAGCTTTCTTT. The complete variable domain, with remaining parts taken from reference TRBV7-2 and TRBJ1-1, reads GAGVSQSPSNKVTEKGKDVELRCDPISGHTALYWYRQSLGQGLEFLIYFQGNSAPDKSGLPSDRFSAERTGGSVSTLTIQRTQQEDSAVYLCASSFITLNTEAFFGQGTRLTVV.

V and J are TRBV4-2 and TRBJ2-5, with 14 bases identical to TRBD2. The end of the DNA is better explained by TRBJ2-7, so the J call may be wrong. The germline gives CDR1 LGHNA, CDR2 YNFKEQ. The CDR3 runs to 17 residues. As DNA, the CDR3 is TGTGCCAGCAGCCGAGGACTAGCGGGAGGTTCCTCCTACGAGCAGTACTTC. Translated: CASSRGLAGGSSYEQYF.

V usage is TRBV7-2 and J usage is TRBJ2-7, with TRBD2 matching over 14 bases. CDR3 size: 17 residues. Per the germline V gene, CDR1 is SGHTA and CDR2 is FQGNSA. Trimming removed 6 bases from V and 4 bases from J; junction bases left unmatched: 11. The CDR3 spells CASSPHGTSGSRYEQYF. CDR3 sequence (DNA): TGTGCCAGCAGTCCTCACGGGACTAGCGGGAGTAGATACGAGCAGTACTTC.

This clone was seen a handful of times. The chain combines TRBV5-1 with TRBJ2-7; TRBD1 matches at 9 bases. The CDR3 contains 19 residues. J gave up 0 bases and V 3 bases, and 16 bases lay outside the gene matches. Looked up from germline, CDR1 is SGHRS and CDR2 is YFSETQ. The CDR3: CASSSLRGQGPHHSYEQYF. DNA for the CDR3: TGCGCCAGCAGCTCCCTGAGGGGACAGGGCCCACATCACTCCTACGAGCAGTACTTC.

The gene calls are TRBV10-1 and TRBJ1-2; no firm D call. CDR1 is WNHNN, CDR2 SYGVQD, per germline (reference sequence). V was cut by 10 bases and J by 4 bases, with 7 bases left in between. This CDR3 has 10 residues. CDR3 in DNA: TGCGCCACCTATACCTATGGCTACACCTTC. The encoded protein is CATYTYGYTF.

This sequence joins TRBV28 and TRBJ2-1; D may correspond to TRBD1 or TRBD2 (6 bases each). Germline CDR1 reads MDHEN; CDR2 reads SYDVKM. Trimming cost V 5 bases and J 8 bases, with 19 bases left between them. This CDR3 is built from 15 residues. The chain's CDR3 is CASSTHRESSDEQFF. DNA for the CDR3: TGTGCCAGCAGTACTCACAGGGAGTCTAGCGATGAGCAGTTCTTC.

Here the CDR3 reads CATRTGGDDTQYF. In DNA, the CDR3 is TGTGCCACAAGGACCGGGGGGGATGATACGCAGTATTTT. The genes are TRBV28 and TRBJ2-3; 8 bases line up with TRBD2. From germline, CDR1 is MDHEN and CDR2 SYDVKM. V lost 10 bases to trimming and J lost 6 bases; unmatched junction nucleotides: 9. CDR3 length equals 13 residues.

This clone appeared once. The chain recombines TRBV11-2 with TRBJ2-1; 9 bases fit TRBD2. V lost 1 base and J lost 9; bases outside the gene matches: 16. This CDR3 contains 18 residues. The V gene's germline CDR1 is SGHAT and CDR2 FQNNGV. In nucleotides, the CDR3 is TGTGCCAGCAGCTTAGTCCCGGCTCGCGGGAGGGCCTTCGGTGAGCAGTTCTTC. Translation: CASSLVPARGRAFGEQFF.

The V gene is TRBV28, the J gene TRBJ1-1; D uncertain. Germline V gives CDR1 MDHEN, CDR2 SYDVKM. V was trimmed by 3 bases and J by 1 base, leaving 15 bases between them. This CDR3 has 16 residues. Here the CDR3 reads CASSFSVFNANTEAFF. DNA of the CDR3: TGTGCCAGCAGTTTCAGCGTCTTTAATGCGAACACTGAAGCTTTCTTT. The full variable domain, its missing parts supplied by reference TRBV28 and TRBJ1-1, is DVKVTQSSRYLVKRTGEKVFLECVQDMDHENMFWYRQDPGLGLRLIYFSYDVKMKEKGDIPEGYSVSREKKERFSLILESASTNQTSMYLCASSFSVFNANTEAFFGQGTRLTVV.

The CDR3 here is CSAVAWTESYEQYF. CDR3 in DNA: TGCAGCGCCGTTGCCTGGACAGAGTCCTACGAGCAGTACTTC. The V and J genes are TRBV29-1 and TRBJ2-7, with a weak D call TRBD1 (6 bases). This CDR3 contains 14 residues. Germline V gene sequence: CDR1 SQVTM, CDR2 ANQGSEA. The V and J ends lost 7 bases and 1 base respectively, with 17 bases between them.

This chain links TRBV4-1 with TRBJ2-7, with 9 positions matching TRBD2. CDR1 MGHRA and CDR2 YSYEKL come from the germline V gene. Trimming removed 0 bases from V and 0 bases from J; junction bases left unmatched: 12. This CDR3 has 19 amino acids. CDR3 residues: CASSQDGGGPSGISYEQYF. In nucleotides, the CDR3 is TGCGCCAGCAGCCAAGATGGCGGGGGACCTAGCGGGATCTCCTACGAGCAGTACTTC.

The chain recombines TRBV7-9 with TRBJ2-2, with D possibly being TRBD2 (6 bases). The germline V gene encodes CDR1 SEHNR and CDR2 FQNEAQ (reference sequence). The V gene lost 6 bases and the J gene lost 2 bases, with 13 bases spanning the gap. This CDR3 is 15 amino acids long. CDR3 in amino acids: CASRRRVKNTGELFF. CDR3 in DNA: TGTGCCAGCAGGCGGAGGGTCAAAAACACCGGGGAGCTGTTTTTT.

This chain uses TRBV21-1 with TRBJ2-7. TRBV21-1 is listed as a pseudogene. This CDR3 region has 16 residues. The CDR3 here is CASSGQIVHVLDEQYF. DNA for the CDR3: TGTGCCAGCAGTGGCCAGATAGTACACGTGTTAGACGAGCAGTACTTC.

This chain links TRBV7-9 with TRBJ2-1; 13 positions match TRBD2. Unmatched junction bases numbered 4, after V lost 1 base and J lost 7 bases. The CDR3 extends over 16 amino acids. CDR1 and CDR2 (germline): SEHNR, FQNEAQ (reference sequence). This CDR3 is CASSLGILAGGNEQFF. The CDR3 coding sequence is TGTGCCAGCAGCTTAGGAATACTAGCGGGAGGGAATGAGCAGTTCTTC.